A selection of T cell receptor beta chains follows, all from one sample in a study of blood T cells in healthy people across ages. TCRdb re-analysed the 5' RACE reads in MiXCR, keeping a single row per CDR3 protein. The table shows 580,000 or so distinct CDR3 sequences, with about 45% occurring only once. Sample: blood. These receptors were collected from a man older than 75 in good health. Each CDR3 is given with its conserved first and last residue. A D gene is named only where the DNA matches it firmly. Some rows mark clone size as missing; the rest say once, few, many or name a class of expanded clone.

d_call: TRBD2; j_call: TRBJ2-7; clone_size: few; v_call: TRBV2; cdr3_aa: CASSERLAGAHSYEQYF; cdr3_nt: TGTGCCAGCAGTGAGCGACTAGCGGGGGCCCACTCCTACGAGCAGTACTTC
d_call: .; j_call: TRBJ1-1; clone_size: .; v_call: TRBV5-1; cdr3_aa: CASSVGPVNTEAFF; cdr3_nt: TGCGCCAGCAGCGTCGGGCCAGTGAACACTGAAGCTTTCTTT
d_call: .; j_call: TRBJ1-6; clone_size: .; v_call: TRBV4-3; cdr3_aa: CASSQDRGVPYNSPLHF; cdr3_nt: TGCGCCAGCAGCCAAGATAGAGGGGTCCCCTATAATTCACCCCTCCACTTT
d_call: .; j_call: TRBJ1-5; clone_size: .; v_call: TRBV5-8; cdr3_aa: CASSFVADQPQHF; cdr3_nt: TGTGCCAGCAGCTTTGTGGCGGATCAGCCCCAGCATTTT
d_call: TRBD2; j_call: TRBJ2-3; clone_size: few; v_call: TRBV12-3/TRBV12-4; cdr3_aa: CASSTSGLAGGTDTQYF; cdr3_nt: TGTGCCAGCAGCACGTCTGGACTAGCGGGAGGCACAGATACGCAGTATTTT
d_call: .; j_call: TRBJ2-3; clone_size: once; v_call: TRBV7-6; cdr3_aa: CASSFSMFGPDTQYF; cdr3_nt: TGTGCCAGCAGCTTTTCAATGTTTGGGCCAGATACGCAGTATTTT
d_call: .; j_call: TRBJ2-3; clone_size: few; v_call: TRBV7-2; cdr3_aa: CASSLVYTDTQYF; cdr3_nt: TGTGCCAGCAGCTTAGTTTACACAGATACGCAGTATTTT
d_call: TRBD1; j_call: TRBJ2-1; clone_size: few; v_call: TRBV7-8; cdr3_aa: CASSSIPGQGGSEQFF; cdr3_nt: TGTGCCAGCAGCTCCATCCCGGGACAGGGAGGTAGTGAGCAGTTCTTC
d_call: TRBD1; j_call: TRBJ1-2; clone_size: .; v_call: TRBV20-1; cdr3_aa: CSARGTGYGYTF; cdr3_nt: TGCAGTGCTAGGGGGACAGGGTACGGCTACACCTTC
d_call: TRBD2; j_call: TRBJ2-1; clone_size: .; v_call: TRBV11-1; cdr3_aa: CASSRQRGATYNEQFF; cdr3_nt: TGTGCCAGCAGCCGACAGCGGGGCGCCACCTACAATGAGCAGTTCTTC
d_call: .; j_call: TRBJ1-1; clone_size: few; v_call: TRBV11-2; cdr3_aa: CASSLTGLQAFF; cdr3_nt: TGTGCCAGCAGCTTAACAGGTTTGCAAGCTTTCTTT
d_call: TRBD2; j_call: TRBJ2-3; clone_size: few; v_call: TRBV7-2; cdr3_aa: CASSLGPAGVTDTQYF; cdr3_nt: TGTGCCAGCAGCTTAGGCCCAGCGGGAGTAACAGATACGCAGTATTTT
d_call: .; j_call: TRBJ2-3; clone_size: many; v_call: TRBV20-1; cdr3_aa: CSAARVDSTADTQYF; cdr3_nt: TGCAGTGCGGCCCGGGTAGATTCCACGGCGGATACGCAGTATTTT
d_call: TRBD2; j_call: TRBJ2-1; clone_size: many; v_call: TRBV20-1; cdr3_aa: CSARAASGNNEQFF; cdr3_nt: TGCAGTGCTAGAGCGGCTAGCGGCAACAATGAGCAGTTCTTC
d_call: .; j_call: TRBJ2-1; clone_size: .; v_call: TRBV3-1; cdr3_aa: CASSPSRGRYNEQFF; cdr3_nt: TGTGCCAGCAGCCCGTCGAGAGGGCGGTACAATGAGCAGTTCTTC
d_call: .; j_call: TRBJ2-5; clone_size: once; v_call: TRBV12-3/TRBV12-4; cdr3_aa: CASRLAARREQYF; cdr3_nt: TGTGCCAGCCGATTAGCGGCCCGACGAGAGCAGTACTTC
d_call: .; j_call: TRBJ2-3; clone_size: once; v_call: TRBV6-5; cdr3_aa: CASSASLGDTQYF; cdr3_nt: TGTGCCAGCAGTGCCTCACTCGGAGATACGCAGTATTTT
d_call: .; j_call: TRBJ2-7; clone_size: many; v_call: TRBV6-6; cdr3_aa: CASRVNYEQYF; cdr3_nt: TGTGCCAGCAGGGTCAACTACGAGCAGTACTTC
d_call: .; j_call: TRBJ1-6; clone_size: .; v_call: TRBV20-1; cdr3_aa: CSARDVGSGNSPLHF; cdr3_nt: TGCAGTGCCAGAGACGTCGGGTCAGGAAATTCACCCCTCCACTTT
d_call: .; j_call: TRBJ1-1; clone_size: many; v_call: TRBV29-1; cdr3_aa: CSVDRGDTEAFF; cdr3_nt: TGCAGCGTTGATCGGGGCGACACTGAAGCTTTCTTT
d_call: TRBD2; j_call: TRBJ2-3; clone_size: .; v_call: TRBV7-2; cdr3_aa: CASNTREGRFSDTQYF; cdr3_nt: TGTGCCAGCAATACGCGGGAGGGCCGATTTTCAGATACGCAGTATTTT
d_call: .; j_call: TRBJ2-1; clone_size: many; v_call: TRBV6-6; cdr3_aa: CASSYVPLNEQFF; cdr3_nt: TGTGCCAGCAGTTACGTGCCGCTCAATGAGCAGTTCTTC
d_call: TRBD2; j_call: TRBJ2-3; clone_size: few; v_call: TRBV5-1; cdr3_aa: CASSLSGGGSMTDTQYF; cdr3_nt: TGCGCCAGCAGCTTGAGCGGCGGGGGGTCGATGACAGATACGCAGTATTTT
d_call: TRBD1; j_call: TRBJ1-1; clone_size: once; v_call: TRBV6-5; cdr3_aa: CASSFDPGTDLNTEAFF; cdr3_nt: TGTGCCAGCAGTTTCGACCCCGGGACAGATCTGAACACTGAAGCTTTCTTT
d_call: .; j_call: TRBJ1-1; clone_size: .; v_call: TRBV20-1; cdr3_aa: CSARRDAGNTEAFF; cdr3_nt: TGCAGTGCTAGGAGGGACGCGGGGAACACTGAAGCTTTCTTT
d_call: .; j_call: TRBJ2-3; clone_size: .; v_call: TRBV20-1; cdr3_aa: CSARDAATDTQYF; cdr3_nt: TGCAGTGCTAGAGACGCGGCCACAGATACGCAGTATTTT
d_call: TRBD1; j_call: TRBJ2-1; clone_size: .; v_call: TRBV20-1; cdr3_aa: CSAPRQGVHEQFF; cdr3_nt: TGCAGTGCTCCGAGGCAGGGGGTACATGAGCAGTTCTTC
d_call: .; j_call: TRBJ2-7; clone_size: .; v_call: TRBV29-1; cdr3_aa: CSVEGGSGGSYEQYF; cdr3_nt: TGCAGCGTTGAAGGGGGCAGCGGAGGGTCCTACGAGCAGTACTTC
d_call: .; j_call: TRBJ1-2; clone_size: .; v_call: TRBV29-1; cdr3_aa: CSVRWISNYGYTF; cdr3_nt: TGCAGCGTTCGCTGGATTAGTAACTATGGCTACACCTTC
d_call: .; j_call: TRBJ2-2; clone_size: .; v_call: TRBV11-2; cdr3_aa: CASSFGPDTGELFF; cdr3_nt: TGTGCCAGCAGCTTTGGGCCCGACACCGGGGAGCTGTTTTTT
d_call: .; j_call: TRBJ2-1; clone_size: .; v_call: TRBV21-1; cdr3_aa: CASSKALSVTGGAGEQFF; cdr3_nt: TGTGCCAGCAGCAAAGCGCTTTCGGTAACAGGGGGCGCGGGTGAGCAGTTCTTC
d_call: TRBD1; j_call: TRBJ2-2; clone_size: .; v_call: TRBV4-3; cdr3_aa: CASSQAPPDRVGFGAGELFF; cdr3_nt: TGCGCCAGCAGCCAGGCCCCCCCGGACAGGGTAGGGTTTGGTGCCGGGGAGCTGTTTTTT
d_call: .; j_call: TRBJ2-4; clone_size: .; v_call: TRBV20-1; cdr3_aa: CSARLGPENIQYF; cdr3_nt: TGCAGTGCTAGATTGGGGCCCGAAAACATTCAGTACTTC
d_call: .; j_call: TRBJ2-3; clone_size: .; v_call: TRBV29-1; cdr3_aa: CSLDQSTDTQYF; cdr3_nt: TGCAGCCTGGATCAAAGCACAGATACGCAGTATTTT
d_call: TRBD2; j_call: TRBJ2-7; clone_size: .; v_call: TRBV5-1; cdr3_aa: CASSLEAGAAYEQYF; cdr3_nt: TGCGCCAGCAGCTTGGAAGCGGGGGCCGCCTACGAGCAGTACTTC
d_call: .; j_call: TRBJ1-2; clone_size: .; v_call: TRBV5-1; cdr3_aa: CASSPGQEGYGYTF; cdr3_nt: TGCGCCAGCAGCCCAGGGCAGGAGGGGTATGGCTACACCTTC
d_call: TRBD2; j_call: TRBJ2-7; clone_size: .; v_call: TRBV20-1; cdr3_aa: CSARDQRLAGGHFYEQYF; cdr3_nt: TGCAGTGCTAGAGATCAACGACTAGCGGGGGGCCATTTCTACGAGCAGTACTTC
d_call: TRBD2; j_call: TRBJ2-5; clone_size: .; v_call: TRBV7-2; cdr3_aa: CASRQRLAGETQYF; cdr3_nt: TGTGCCAGCCGCCAAAGACTAGCGGGTGAGACCCAGTACTTC
d_call: TRBD1; j_call: TRBJ2-7; clone_size: .; v_call: TRBV2; cdr3_aa: CASRPRGHSYEQYF; cdr3_nt: TGTGCCAGCAGACCTAGGGGGCACTCCTACGAGCAGTACTTC
d_call: TRBD1; j_call: TRBJ2-7; clone_size: few; v_call: TRBV6-5; cdr3_aa: CASSYGRQGAYEQYF; cdr3_nt: TGTGCCAGCAGTTACGGTAGGCAGGGGGCTTACGAGCAGTACTTC
d_call: TRBD2; j_call: TRBJ2-3; clone_size: .; v_call: TRBV3-1; cdr3_aa: CASSRRGVTDTQYF; cdr3_nt: TGTGCCAGCAGCCGGCGGGGGGTCACAGATACGCAGTATTTT
d_call: .; j_call: TRBJ1-1; clone_size: few; v_call: TRBV29-1; cdr3_aa: CSVERANTEAFF; cdr3_nt: TGCAGCGTTGAAAGGGCGAACACTGAAGCTTTCTTT
d_call: TRBD2; j_call: TRBJ2-3; clone_size: .; v_call: TRBV24-1; cdr3_aa: CATSDSLGTSGSIDTQYF; cdr3_nt: TGTGCCACCAGTGATTCCCTAGGGACTAGCGGGAGTATAGATACGCAGTATTTT
d_call: .; j_call: TRBJ2-3; clone_size: few; v_call: TRBV20-1; cdr3_aa: CSLLSGTDTQYF; cdr3_nt: TGCAGCCTACTCTCGGGCACAGATACGCAGTATTTT
d_call: TRBD2; j_call: TRBJ2-7; clone_size: few; v_call: TRBV25-1; cdr3_aa: CASSAGLAGSSYEQYF; cdr3_nt: TGTGCCAGCAGTGCCGGACTAGCGGGATCCTCCTACGAGCAGTACTTC
d_call: .; j_call: TRBJ2-7; clone_size: .; v_call: TRBV7-2; cdr3_aa: CASSSYLTRQSSYEQYF; cdr3_nt: TGTGCCAGCAGCTCCTACCTCACGAGGCAAAGCTCCTACGAGCAGTACTTC
d_call: TRBD2; j_call: TRBJ2-3; clone_size: .; v_call: TRBV29-1; cdr3_aa: CSVLRLAGVNTDTQYF; cdr3_nt: TGCAGCGTTCTTAGACTAGCGGGAGTAAACACAGATACGCAGTATTTT
d_call: TRBD2; j_call: TRBJ2-1; clone_size: .; v_call: TRBV7-9; cdr3_aa: CASSLVTSDNEQFF; cdr3_nt: TGTGCCAGCAGCTTAGTGACTAGCGACAATGAGCAGTTCTTC
d_call: TRBD2; j_call: TRBJ2-3; clone_size: .; v_call: TRBV7-2; cdr3_aa: CASSVVPGLGDTQYF; cdr3_nt: TGTGCCAGCAGCGTCGTCCCGGGACTAGGAGATACGCAGTATTTT
d_call: .; j_call: TRBJ2-7; clone_size: .; v_call: TRBV29-1; cdr3_aa: CSVGNSRVGPHEQYF; cdr3_nt: TGCAGCGTTGGGAACTCCAGGGTGGGGCCCCACGAGCAGTACTTC